These T cell receptor beta chains were read from a single sample in a study of cytomegalovirus exposure and HLA in healthy donors. Generated by immunoSEQ multiplex PCR, the TCRdb table keeps only in-frame clones and is missing some. The data contain approximately 300,000 clones, 80% of them singletons. Source material: PBMCs. The receptors shown here come from a girl between 2 and 10 years old in good health and CMV-seronegative. Each CDR3 is given with its conserved first and last residue. Clone size, where shown, is once, few, many, or a class for clones that have expanded.

length: 17; size: few; V: TRBV18; CDR3: CASSTPESSGYYNEQFF
length: 14; size: .; V: TRBV5-1; CDR3: CASNDRMRSDEQFF
length: 15; size: .; V: TRBV5-4; CDR3: CASRHRTGATYGYTF
length: 15; size: .; V: TRBV30; CDR3: CATGRWERESGEQFF
length: 15; size: .; V: TRBV5-5; CDR3: CASSNTGYLSYEQYF
length: 13; size: .; V: TRBV28; CDR3: CASSLRYSEKLFF
length: 14; size: once; V: TRBV5-1; CDR3: CASSNQGTDEKLFF
length: 15; size: .; V: TRBV19; CDR3: CASSIHGTLTGELFF
length: 12; size: few; V: TRBV6-5; CDR3: CASNGGGNTIYF
length: 14; size: .; V: TRBV25-1; CDR3: CASSTRRGVHEQYF
length: 13; size: once; V: TRBV6-4; CDR3: CASSADGIHEQYF